These T cell receptor beta chains were read from a single sample in a study of blood T cell repertoires in COVID-19. The assay was immunoSEQ multiplex PCR, and TCRdb's table has in-frame clones only and misses some. The profile shows hundreds of thousands of clones, about 80% of them singletons. Sequences were obtained from peripheral blood. These receptors came from a woman aged 80 or over with active or convalescent COVID-19. The CDR3 runs from the conserved cysteine through the conserved F or W. A D gene is named only where the DNA matches it firmly. Expanded clones get a size class; other rows say once, few or many, or leave the size out.

>NA|many|TRBJ1-3|TRBV9
CASSVIPGSTGNTIYF
TGTGCCAGCAGCGTAATTCCGGGGAGCACTGGAAACACCATATATTTT
>NA|NA|TRBJ2-1|TRBV5-6
CASSSYNEQFF
TGTGCCAGCAGCTCGTACAATGAGCAGTTCTTC
>TRBD1|NA|TRBJ2-7|TRBV27
CASGIYSGTASSYEQYF
TGTGCCAGCGGCATCTACTCCGGGACAGCGAGCTCCTACGAGCAGTACTTC
>TRBD1|NA|TRBJ1-1|TRBV11-3
CASSRTGGAEAFF
TGTGCCAGCAGCCGAACAGGGGGGGCTGAAGCTTTCTTT
>TRBD1|NA|TRBJ1-1|TRBV24-1
CATSDSGQGITEAFF
TGTGCCACCAGTGACTCGGGACAGGGTATCACTGAAGCTTTCTTT
>NA|NA|TRBJ1-1|TRBV6-6
CASSYTGQPNTEAFF
TGTGCCAGCAGTTACACCGGACAGCCGAACACTGAAGCTTTCTTT
>NA|NA|TRBJ1-3|TRBV18
CASSPSMTKSSGNTIYF
TGTGCCAGCTCACCAAGTATGACAAAAAGCTCTGGAAACACCATATATTTT
>NA|NA|TRBJ1-4|TRBV15
CATSVTGQGEKLFF
TGTGCCACCAGCGTGACCGGTCAGGGTGAAAAACTGTTTTTT
>NA|NA|TRBJ1-2|TRBV3-1/TRBV3-2
CASSQSEKTELGGYTF
TGTGCCAGCAGCCAGTCAGAAAAGACCGAACTAGGTGGCTACACCTTC
>NA|NA|TRBJ1-3|TRBV7-7
CASSLAGPAGGNTIYF
TGTGCCAGCAGCTTAGCAGGACCGGCGGGAGGAAACACCATATATTTT
>NA|NA|TRBJ2-3|TRBV5-1
CASSLAGVIPDTQYF
TGCGCCAGCAGCTTGGCAGGCGTAATTCCAGATACGCAGTATTTT
>TRBD1|NA|TRBJ1-2|TRBV2
CASSSGGSYGYTF
TGTGCCAGCAGTTCAGGGGGCTCCTATGGCTACACCTTC
>NA|NA|TRBJ1-6|TRBV11-1
CASSLITGDSPLHF
TGTGCCAGCAGCTTAATCACGGGAGATTCACCCCTCCACTTT
>NA|NA|TRBJ2-2|TRBV5-5
CASRSRDTGELFF
TGTGCCAGCAGGAGTCGGGACACCGGGGAGCTGTTTTTT
>TRBD1|NA|TRBJ2-2|TRBV29-1
CSVEPGDRVSGLNTGELFF
TGCAGCGTTGAACCAGGGGACAGGGTTAGTGGACTTAACACCGGGGAGCTGTTTTTT
>NA|NA|TRBJ1-2|TRBV6-1
CASSEGRVFVGYTF
TGTGCCAGCAGTGAGGGCAGGGTGTTCGTTGGCTACACCTTC
>NA|NA|TRBJ2-5|TRBV3-1/TRBV3-2
CASSPVEGPQYF
TGTGCCAGCAGCCCCGTCGAGGGTCCCCAGTACTTC
>TRBD2|NA|TRBJ2-3|TRBV29-1
CSVERASGSMGIADTQYF
TGCAGCGTTGAACGCGCTAGCGGGAGTATGGGAATCGCAGATACGCAGTATTTT
>TRBD1|NA|TRBJ1-1|TRBV29-1
CSARTGRGTEAFF
TGCAGCGCAAGGACAGGGCGAGGGACTGAAGCTTTCTTT
>TRBD1|NA|TRBJ2-5|TRBV2
CATSRDRGYETQYF
TGTGCCACCAGTAGGGACAGGGGATACGAGACCCAGTACTTC
>TRBD2|NA|TRBJ2-1|TRBV5-4
CASSMAGGRVHEQFF
TGTGCCAGCAGCATGGCGGGGGGTAGGGTGCATGAGCAGTTCTTC
>TRBD2|NA|TRBJ2-1|TRBV24-1
CATSEGGRPYDEQFF
TGTGCCACCAGTGAGGGCGGGAGGCCGTATGATGAGCAGTTCTTC
>TRBD1|NA|TRBJ1-2|TRBV7-2
CASSTRTGENYGYTF
TGTGCCAGCAGCACCCGGACAGGGGAGAACTATGGCTACACCTTC
>TRBD1|NA|TRBJ1-5|TRBV11-2
CASSEGARQPQHF
TGTGCCAGCAGCGAGGGGGCACGACAGCCCCAGCATTTT
>TRBD1|NA|TRBJ1-3|TRBV28
CASKRTGPISGNTIYF
TGTGCCAGCAAGAGGACAGGACCGATCTCTGGAAACACCATATATTTT
>NA|NA|TRBJ1-1|TRBV6-5
CASSYSGGNTEAFF
TGTGCCAGCAGTTACTCGGGGGGGAACACTGAAGCTTTCTTT
>NA|few|TRBJ2-2|TRBV19
CASRLSAGELFF
TGTGCCAGTCGGTTGTCTGCCGGGGAGCTGTTTTTT
>NA|NA|TRBJ1-1|TRBV28
CASSSRGKAFF
TGTGCCAGCAGTTCCAGGGGCAAAGCTTTCTTT
>TRBD1|NA|TRBJ2-7|TRBV4-1
CASSQPGTGGYYEQYF
TGCGCCAGCAGCCAACCGGGGACAGGGGGCTACTACGAGCAGTACTTC
>NA|NA|TRBJ1-2|TRBV28
CASSLGAGSYGYTF
TGTGCCAGCAGTTTGGGGGCGGGTTCCTATGGCTACACCTTC
>TRBD1|NA|TRBJ2-7|TRBV6-5
CASRRTGTGGEEQYF
TGTGCCAGCAGAAGGACCGGGACAGGGGGGGAAGAGCAGTACTTC
>NA|few|TRBJ1-1|TRBV5-1
CASSVGGLMNTEAFF
TGCGCCAGCAGCGTGGGGGGCTTGATGAACACTGAAGCTTTCTTT
>NA|NA|TRBJ2-2|TRBV21-1
CASSKAPGQGFPGELFF
TGTGCCAGCAGCAAAGCTCCGGGACAGGGGTTCCCCGGGGAGCTGTTTTTT
>TRBD1|NA|TRBJ2-7|TRBV2
CASTPGQGTHEQYF
TGTGCCAGCACCCCGGGACAGGGTACCCACGAGCAGTACTTC
>NA|NA|TRBJ1-2|TRBV27
CASSLGSRGYGYTF
TGTGCCAGCAGTTTAGGGTCTCGAGGCTATGGCTACACCTTC
>NA|NA|TRBJ1-1|TRBV9
CASSVEADTLNTEAFF
TGTGCCAGCAGCGTAGAAGCAGACACCTTGAACACTGAAGCTTTCTTT
>NA|NA|TRBJ2-2|TRBV5-5
CASYKPGLSTGELFF
TGTGCCAGCTACAAGCCAGGTCTATCTACCGGGGAGCTGTTTTTT
>NA|NA|TRBJ1-2|TRBV2
CASSIMTAIFYGYTF
TGTGCCAGCAGCATCATGACAGCAATCTTCTATGGCTACACCTTC
>TRBD2|NA|TRBJ2-1|TRBV5-1
CASSLDGPGGNNEQFF
TGCGCCAGCAGCTTGGACGGGCCGGGAGGAAACAATGAGCAGTTCTTC
>NA|NA|TRBJ2-3|TRBV5-1
CASSLGRGDTQYF
TGCGCCAGCAGCTTGGGAAGGGGAGATACGCAGTATTTT
>TRBD1|NA|TRBJ1-5|TRBV6-6
CASSDRGVGNQPQHF
TGTGCCAGCAGCGACAGGGGGGTGGGCAATCAGCCCCAGCATTTT
>NA|NA|TRBJ1-1|TRBV18
CASSESRGNTEAFF
TGTGCCAGCTCAGAATCCCGGGGGAACACTGAAGCTTTCTTT
>NA|once|TRBJ1-1|TRBV18
CASSPEQGTAFF
TGTGCCAGCTCACCAGAACAGGGTACAGCTTTCTTT
>NA|NA|TRBJ1-1|TRBV5-4
CASSRGTDMNTEAFF
TGTGCCAGCAGCCGGGGGACCGACATGAACACTGAAGCTTTCTTT
>NA|NA|TRBJ1-6|TRBV28
CASSSPLMAGVNSPLHF
TGTGCCAGCAGCTCTCCTTTAATGGCGGGGGTTAATTCACCCCTCCACTTT
>NA|NA|TRBJ1-5|TRBV5-1
CASSLLGGPGEPQHF
TGCGCCAGCAGCCTTTTAGGGGGACCTGGAGAGCCCCAGCATTTT
>NA|few|TRBJ1-4|TRBV27
CASSFSNRANEKLFF
TGTGCCAGCAGTTTTTCAAACAGGGCTAATGAAAAACTGTTTTTT
>TRBD1|once|TRBJ1-6|TRBV27
CASRRDSRASPLHF
TGTGCCAGTCGGAGGGACAGCCGAGCTTCACCCCTCCACTTT
>NA|NA|TRBJ1-2|TRBV9
CASSIQDGDYGYTF
TGTGCCAGCAGCATCCAGGACGGGGACTATGGCTACACCTTC
>NA|NA|TRBJ1-3|TRBV6-2/TRBV6-3
CASSRQETSSGNTIYF
TGTGCCAGCAGCCGACAGGAAACCTCCTCTGGAAACACCATATATTTT
>TRBD1|NA|TRBJ1-6|TRBV7-6
CASSKGGQGDSPLHF
TGTGCCAGCAGCAAGGGGGGACAGGGTGATTCACCCCTCCACTTT
>NA|once|TRBJ1-1|TRBV18
CASSPRIGQMNTEAFF
TGTGCCAGCTCACCCCGCATCGGACAGATGAACACTGAAGCTTTCTTT
>NA|NA|TRBJ2-5|TRBV3-1/TRBV3-2
CASSQSPRLETQYF
TGTGCCAGCAGCCAATCACCGAGACTCGAGACCCAGTACTTC
>TRBD1|few|TRBJ2-6|TRBV29-1
CSVDGQASGANVLTF
TGCAGCGTTGATGGACAGGCCTCTGGGGCCAACGTCCTGACTTTC
>TRBD2|NA|TRBJ2-7|TRBV7-2
CASSLYWASGYEQYF
TGTGCCAGCAGCTTATATTGGGCTAGCGGCTACGAGCAGTACTTC
>TRBD1|NA|TRBJ1-1|TRBV7-9
CASSSQGDTEAFF
TGTGCCAGCAGCTCGCAGGGGGACACTGAAGCTTTCTTT
>TRBD1|few|TRBJ1-2|TRBV28
CAYQIGTGYGYTF
TGTGCCTACCAGATCGGGACAGGCTATGGCTACACCTTC
>NA|NA|TRBJ2-7|TRBV18
CASSGGAGSYEQYF
TGTGCCAGCTCGGGGGGGGCGGGATCCTACGAGCAGTACTTC
>TRBD1|NA|TRBJ1-2|TRBV6-5
CASRQRTGGGYTF
TGTGCCAGCAGACAAAGGACAGGGGGTGGCTACACCTTC
>NA|NA|TRBJ2-5|TRBV12-5
CASGWGEPETQYF
TGTGCTAGTGGTTGGGGGGAACCAGAGACCCAGTACTTC